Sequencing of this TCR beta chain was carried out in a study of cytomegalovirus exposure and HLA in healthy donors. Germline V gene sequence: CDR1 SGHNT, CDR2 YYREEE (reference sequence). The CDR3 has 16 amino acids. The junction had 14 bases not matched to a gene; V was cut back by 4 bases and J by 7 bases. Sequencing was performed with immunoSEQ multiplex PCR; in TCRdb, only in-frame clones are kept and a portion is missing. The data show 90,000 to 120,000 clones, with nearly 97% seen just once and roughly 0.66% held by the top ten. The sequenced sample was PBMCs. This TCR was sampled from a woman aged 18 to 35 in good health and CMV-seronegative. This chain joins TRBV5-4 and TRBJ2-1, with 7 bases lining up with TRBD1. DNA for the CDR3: TGTGCCAGCAGCCGCCCCCGAGGGGGCAGTAAGAATGAGCAGTTCTTC. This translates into CASSRPRGGSKNEQFF.